This record concerns one T cell receptor beta chain sequence. This clonotype was detected a few times. Its antigen is not yet known. No base quality information exists; no much larger clone differs at one position. The data are from a study of regulatory T cells in long-lasting Graves disease (dated by TCRdb to about 2021). Regarding the complete study: In the newly diagnosed Graves' disease group, patients had been taking antithyroid drugs for less than 3 months. Persistent Graves' disease patients were compared with newly diagnosed Graves' disease patients by peripheral blood TCR sequencing and RNA sequencing. A total of some 35 samples underwent TCR sequencing: about 13 from persistent and about 20 from newly diagnosed Graves' disease patients. The study was conducted in China and was registered as a clinical trial. The study at large found these results: TRBV28, TRBJ1-2 and TRBJ2-5 were preferentially used in persistent disease, while TRBV20-1 and TRBJ2-1 were favored in newly diagnosed disease. As a limitation, the authors acknowledged that the small sample size may reduce accuracy. Only the TCR beta chain was sequenced and analyzed. Only peripheral blood was studied, because thyroid tissue, the primary lesion, was inaccessible. Patients with persistent disease shared more public clonotypes (approximately 2,500) than newly diagnosed patients did (more than 900). Compared with newly diagnosed patients, persistent Graves' disease patients had lower TCR Shannon entropy and fewer highly expanded clones, which suggests clonal expansion.

Here V drops 6 bases and J drops 7 bases, and the junction holds 8 bases not matched to any gene. According to the germline V gene, CDR1 reads SGHRS and CDR2 reads YFSETQ. Spanning cysteine to phenylalanine, the CDR3 consists of 15 amino acids. Kept here is only the CDR3 DNA, which spans 45 bases and is read in frame from base 1. The library relied on multiplex PCR. Sequenced using an Illumina HiSeq 4000. TCR beta libraries were built with iRepertoire HTBI primers and Arm-PCR amplification of CDR3 regions. Before sequencing, the PCR products went through gel purification. The paper's processing steps were these. Gene usage analysis of CDR3 amino acid clonotypes relied on the roughly 60 TRBV and 15 or so TRBJ segments identified across samples. COPE and FqMerger were used to merge filtered high-quality paired reads into contigs. BLAST was used to align contigs to IMGT TRBV, TRBD and TRBJ reference genes, and CDR3 was defined according to IMGT. Any clonotype with a frequency above 0.1% was classified as a highly expanded clone. Shannon entropy was used to measure repertoire diversity, and the Gini coefficient was used to measure V-J evenness. Clonotypes shared by more than one individual were considered public. The public reads were quality trimmed at Q25 with fastp and then assembled into clones with MiXCR by TCRdb, keeping productive beta chains. A single entry per CDR3 protein holds the most common genes and DNA from its merged rows. Here the V and J calls rest on TCRdb's processing, not on the authors' analysis. The sample table records about 380,000 distinct CDR3 sequences; less than 20% of these occur just once. The ten largest clones capture approximately 22% of the sample.

Read against the paper, the sample's time point label means: newly diagnosed GD, antithyroid drugs for less than 3 months. For both TCR sequencing and RNA sequencing, RNA was extracted from PBMCs in TRIzol. The diagnosis of Graves' disease followed American Thyroid Association guidelines. Patients were recruited from an endocrinology department in Xi'an, China. Each patient gave 8.5 to 9.5 milliliters of peripheral blood, collected in an EDTA anticoagulant tube. PBMCs were isolated by Ficoll Paque Plus density gradient separation without further T cell sorting. An Agilent 2100 Bioanalyzer and agarose gel were used to check RNA quality, while a NanoDrop 2000 measured RNA concentration.

This receptor was taken from a female donor with Graves disease. The material was peripheral blood mononuclear cells (PBMCs), obtained at new diagnosis, from a patient treated with antithyroid drugs. This receptor chain uses TRBV5-1 and TRBJ2-1; the central 12 bases match TRBD2. The CDR3 reads CASNLAGGPENEQFF. The nucleotides are TGCGCCAGCAACCTAGCGGGGGGGCCTGAGAATGAGCAGTTCTTC. When the CDR3 is completed using the reference TRBV5-1 and TRBJ2-1 genes on either side, the full variable domain is KAGVTQTPRYLIKTRGQQVTLSCSPISGHRSVSWYQQTPGQGLQFLFEYFSETQRNKGNFPGRFSGRQFSNSRSEMNVSTLELGDSALYLCASNLAGGPENEQFFGPGTRLTVL.